These 11 T cell receptor beta chains share one sample of origin, sequenced in a study of T cell changes during pregnancy in multiple sclerosis. The repertoire was sequenced with immunoSEQ multiplex PCR; TCRdb's copy has only in-frame clones and lacks some. The repertoire has approximately 120,000 clones, roughly 95% of them found once; the top ten carry around 0.4%. The specimen was peripheral blood, collected after pregnancy. The receptors were sampled from a female donor with multiple sclerosis, enrolled in a pregnancy study.

The chain uses TRBV9 and TRBJ2-3; a weak D match, TRBD2 (5 bases). V was clipped by 5 bases and J by 6 bases, with 16 bases between them. There are 14 residues in the CDR3. CDR1 is SGDLS and CDR2 is YYNGEE in the germline V gene. CDR3 amino acids: CASSFSGAWDTQYF. CDR3 coding DNA: TGTGCCAGCAGTTTCAGCGGAGCCTGGGATACGCAGTATTTT.

The J gene is TRBJ1-1, the V gene TRBV4-3; 7 bases align to TRBD1. The V segment lost 1 base and the J segment 0 bases; nucleotides outside the gene matches: 8. CDR1 and CDR2 from the germline V gene are LGHNA and YSLEER. The length of the CDR3 is 17 residues. The CDR3 DNA reads as TGCGCCAGCAGCCAAGGTCAGGGGGAGATCATGAACACTGAAGCTTTCTTT. Its translation is CASSQGQGEIMNTEAFF.

The chain carries TRBV18 and TRBJ2-2; D is undetermined. Germline V gene lookup returns CDR1 KGHSH and CDR2 LQKENI. The CDR3 is made up of 16 amino acids. The germline V and J ends were trimmed by 2 bases and 2 bases, with 12 bases remaining between them. CDR3 sequence reads: CASSPALQLNTGELFF. CDR3 bases: TGTGCCAGCTCACCAGCTTTACAGCTCAACACCGGGGAGCTGTTTTTT.

The V gene is TRBV28, the J gene TRBJ1-4, with D perhaps matching TRBD1 (6 bases). The CDR3 runs 13 residues. Trimming took 10 bases from V and 6 from J, leaving 15 bases between them. Germline CDR1 MDHEN, CDR2 SYDVKM. CDR3 DNA: TGTGCCACCCAAGACAGGATAGATGAAAAACTGTTTTTT. Translating it yields CATQDRIDEKLFF.

This rearrangement joins TRBV15 to TRBJ1-3; D not resolved. Trimming pared 10 bases from V and 3 bases from J, leaving 10 bases between. In germline, CDR1 is LNHNV, CDR2 YYDKDF (reference sequence). The CDR3 extends over 12 amino acids. CDR3 in DNA: TGTGCCAGCTCCGGGGATGGAAACACCATATATTTT. This sequence encodes CASSGDGNTIYF.

The rearrangement links TRBV6-4 to TRBJ2-1; D is possibly TRBD2 (7 bases). Germline V gene sequence: CDR1 MRHNA, CDR2 SNTAGT. This CDR3 has 16 residues. The V end lost 0 bases, the J end lost 9 bases, and 18 bases lay between the germline ends. The CDR3 loop reads CASSDSGGARSSEQFF. CDR3 DNA sequence: TGTGCCAGCAGTGACTCAGGGGGGGCGCGTTCCAGTGAGCAGTTCTTC.

The rearrangement joins TRBV28 to TRBJ2-5, with D possibly being TRBD1 (6 bases). There are 14 residues in the CDR3. Germline V lookup: CDR1 MDHEN, CDR2 SYDVKM. The germline V and J ends were trimmed by 5 bases and 6 bases, with 16 bases remaining between them. The CDR3: CASSPQGLVKTQYF. The CDR3 DNA is TGTGCCAGCAGTCCCCAGGGGTTGGTAAAGACCCAGTACTTC.

The V gene is TRBV19, the J gene TRBJ2-1, with 8 bases lining up with TRBD2. Trimming cost V 5 bases and J 0 bases; bases outside gene matches: 6. Germline CDR1 is LNHDA and CDR2 is SQIVND (reference sequence). The CDR3 runs 16 residues. Here the CDR3 DNA reads TGTGCCAGTAGTCCCCTAGCGGGTAGCTCCTACAATGAGCAGTTCTTC. Translation gives CASSPLAGSSYNEQFF.

The rearrangement joins TRBV9 to TRBJ2-6; 10 nucleotides line up with TRBD1. The trim removed 5 bases at V and 0 bases at J, leaving 14 bases unmatched. Per the germline V gene, CDR1 is SGDLS and CDR2 is YYNGEE. This CDR3 has 20 amino acids. The CDR3 spells CASRRGQGRMGSSGANVLTF. The CDR3 DNA follows: TGTGCCAGCAGAAGGGGACAGGGGCGGATGGGCTCCTCTGGGGCCAACGTCCTGACTTTC.

J is TRBJ1-2 and V is TRBV4-1; maybe TRBD1 (5 bases). The V end was cut by 4 bases, the J end by 3 bases, with 15 bases between. Germline V CDR1 and CDR2: MGHRA, YSYEKL. CDR3 length: 15 residues. CDR3 nucleotides: TGCGCCAGCAGCCCCATAGGAGCAGGGCACTATGGCTACACCTTC. Its translation: CASSPIGAGHYGYTF.

The chain links TRBV11-3 to TRBJ2-5; TRBD1 agrees at 8 bases. Losses at the gene ends were 5 bases for V and 2 bases for J; bases not matched to a gene: 7. The germline V gene has CDR1 SGHNT and CDR2 YENEEA. The CDR3 contains 15 residues. The CDR3, as DNA: TGTGCCAGCAGCCGAGGACAGGGCGGTCAAGAGACCCAGTACTTC. Protein product: CASSRGQGGQETQYF.